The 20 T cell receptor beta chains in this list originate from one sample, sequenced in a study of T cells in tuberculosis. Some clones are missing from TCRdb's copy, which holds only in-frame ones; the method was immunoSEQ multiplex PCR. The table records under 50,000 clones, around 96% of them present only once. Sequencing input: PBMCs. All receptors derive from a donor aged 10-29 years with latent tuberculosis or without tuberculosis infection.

The CDR3 sequence is CASSQSTGATDTQYF. The CDR3 DNA is TGTGCCAGCAGCCAAAGTACAGGGGCCACAGATACGCAGTATTTT. The chain uses TRBV6-5 and TRBJ2-3, with 7 bases matching TRBD1. The CDR3 is 15 amino acids. The germline V gene encodes CDR1 MNHEY and CDR2 SVGAGI. The V gene end was trimmed by 6 bases and the J gene end by 2 bases; junction bases not matched to a gene: 8.

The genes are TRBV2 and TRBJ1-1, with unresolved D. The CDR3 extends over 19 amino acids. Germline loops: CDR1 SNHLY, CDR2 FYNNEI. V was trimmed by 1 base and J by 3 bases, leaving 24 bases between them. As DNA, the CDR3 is TGTGCCAGCAGTGAAGGAGGGTGGATCGGCAGGAAGAGGTACACTGAAGCTTTCTTT. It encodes CASSEGGWIGRKRYTEAFF. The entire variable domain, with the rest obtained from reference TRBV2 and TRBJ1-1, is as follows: EPEVTQTPSHQVTQMGQEVILRCVPISNHLYFYWYRQILGQKVEFLVSFYNNEISEKSEIFDDQFSVERPDGSNFTLKIRSTKLEDSAMYFCASSEGGWIGRKRYTEAFFGQGTRLTVV.

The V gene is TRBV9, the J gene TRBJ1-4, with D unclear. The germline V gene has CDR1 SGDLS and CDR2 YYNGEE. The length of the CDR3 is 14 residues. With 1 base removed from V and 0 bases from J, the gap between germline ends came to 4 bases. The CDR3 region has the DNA TGTGCCAGCAGCGTATCCGCAACTAATGAAAAACTGTTTTTT. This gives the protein CASSVSATNEKLFF.

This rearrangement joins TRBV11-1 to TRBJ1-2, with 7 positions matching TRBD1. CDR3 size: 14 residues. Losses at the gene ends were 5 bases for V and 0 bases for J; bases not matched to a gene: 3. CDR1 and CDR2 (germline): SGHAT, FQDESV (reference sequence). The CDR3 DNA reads TGTGCCAGCAGCACAGGGGTCCCTAACTATGGCTACACCTTC. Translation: CASSTGVPNYGYTF.

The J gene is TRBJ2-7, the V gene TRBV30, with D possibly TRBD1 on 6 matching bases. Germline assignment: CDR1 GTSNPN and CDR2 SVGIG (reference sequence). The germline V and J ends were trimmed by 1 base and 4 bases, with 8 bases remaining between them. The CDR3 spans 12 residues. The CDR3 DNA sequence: TGTGCCTGGAGTGAGGACAGTTACGAGCAGTACTTC. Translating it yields CAWSEDSYEQYF. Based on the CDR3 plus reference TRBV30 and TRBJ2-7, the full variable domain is SQTIHQWPATLVQPVGSPLSLECTVEGTSNPNLYWYRQAAGRGLQLLFYSVGIGQISSEVPQNLSASRPQDRQFILSSKKLLLSDSGFYLCAWSEDSYEQYFGPGTRLTVT.

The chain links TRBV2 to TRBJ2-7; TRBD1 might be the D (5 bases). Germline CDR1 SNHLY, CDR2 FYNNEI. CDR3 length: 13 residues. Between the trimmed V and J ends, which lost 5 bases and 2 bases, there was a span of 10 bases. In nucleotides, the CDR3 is TGTGCCAGCAGTAAGGAACAGGCCTACGAGCAGTACTTC. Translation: CASSKEQAYEQYF.

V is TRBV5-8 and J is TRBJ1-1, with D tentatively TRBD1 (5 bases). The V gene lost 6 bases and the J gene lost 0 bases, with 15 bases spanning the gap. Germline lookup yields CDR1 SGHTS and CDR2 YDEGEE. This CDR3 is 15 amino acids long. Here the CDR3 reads CASTLPGLVNTEAFF. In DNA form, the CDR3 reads TGTGCCAGCACCCTACCGGGACTAGTGAACACTGAAGCTTTCTTT.

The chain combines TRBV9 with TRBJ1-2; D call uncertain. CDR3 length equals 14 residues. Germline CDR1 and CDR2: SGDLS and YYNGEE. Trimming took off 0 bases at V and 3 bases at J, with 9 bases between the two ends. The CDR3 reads CASSVASTYYGYTF. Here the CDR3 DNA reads TGTGCCAGCAGCGTAGCTTCCACTTACTATGGCTACACCTTC.

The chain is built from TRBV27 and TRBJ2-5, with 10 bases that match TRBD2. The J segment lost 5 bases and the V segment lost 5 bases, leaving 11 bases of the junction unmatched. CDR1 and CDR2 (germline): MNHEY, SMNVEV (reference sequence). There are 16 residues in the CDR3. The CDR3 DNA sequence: TGTGCCAGCAGTACTAGACTAGCGGGCCCCGAGGAGACCCAGTACTTC. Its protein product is CASSTRLAGPEETQYF.

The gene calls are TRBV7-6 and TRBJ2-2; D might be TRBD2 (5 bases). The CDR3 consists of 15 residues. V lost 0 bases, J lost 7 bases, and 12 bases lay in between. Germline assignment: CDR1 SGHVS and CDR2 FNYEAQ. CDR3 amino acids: CASSLASGYIGELFF. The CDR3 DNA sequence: TGTGCCAGCAGCTTAGCCTCGGGGTATATCGGGGAGCTGTTTTTT.

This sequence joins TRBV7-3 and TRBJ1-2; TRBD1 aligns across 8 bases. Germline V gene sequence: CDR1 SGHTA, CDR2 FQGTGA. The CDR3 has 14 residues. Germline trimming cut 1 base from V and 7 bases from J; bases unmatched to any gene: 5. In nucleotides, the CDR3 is TGTGCCAGCAGCTTAAGCGGACAGGGAGCTGGCTACACCTTC. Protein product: CASSLSGQGAGYTF. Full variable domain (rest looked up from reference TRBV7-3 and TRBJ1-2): GAGVSQTPSNKVTEKGKYVELRCDPISGHTALYWYRQSLGQGPEFLIYFQGTGAADDSGLPNDRFFAVRPEGSVSTLKIQRTERGDSAVYLCASSLSGQGAGYTFGSGTRLTVV.

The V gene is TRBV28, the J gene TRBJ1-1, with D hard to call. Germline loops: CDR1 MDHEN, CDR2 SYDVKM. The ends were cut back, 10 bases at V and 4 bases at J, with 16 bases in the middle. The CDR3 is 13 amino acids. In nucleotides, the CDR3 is TGTGCCATCGAGGGAGTTGCAAGCACTGAAGCTTTCTTT. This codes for CAIEGVASTEAFF.

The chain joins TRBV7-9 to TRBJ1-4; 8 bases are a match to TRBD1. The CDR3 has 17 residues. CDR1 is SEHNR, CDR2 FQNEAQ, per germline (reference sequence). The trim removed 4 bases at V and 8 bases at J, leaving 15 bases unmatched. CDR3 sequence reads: CASSSIDFDRGKEKLFF. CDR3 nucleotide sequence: TGTGCCAGCAGCTCTATCGATTTTGACAGGGGAAAGGAAAAACTGTTTTTT.

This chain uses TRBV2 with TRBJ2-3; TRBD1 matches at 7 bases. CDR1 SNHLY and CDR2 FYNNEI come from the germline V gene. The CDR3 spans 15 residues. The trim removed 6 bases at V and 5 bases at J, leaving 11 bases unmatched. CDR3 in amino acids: CASREQGVNGDTQYF. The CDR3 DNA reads TGTGCCAGCAGGGAGCAGGGGGTTAATGGAGATACGCAGTATTTT.

The CDR3 is CASSGGSEETQYF. The CDR3 DNA sequence: TGTGCCAGCAGTGGGGGTAGCGAAGAGACCCAGTACTTC. V and J are TRBV25-1 and TRBJ2-5, with D perhaps matching TRBD2 (5 bases). Germline V lookup: CDR1 MGHDK, CDR2 SYGVNS. Trimming removed 4 bases at V and 3 bases at J, with 9 bases between. The CDR3 contains 13 residues. The entire variable domain, with the rest obtained from reference TRBV25-1 and TRBJ2-5, is as follows: EADIYQTPRYLVIGTGKKITLECSQTMGHDKMYWYQQDPGMELHLIHYSYGVNSTEKGDLSSESTVSRIRTEHFPLTLESARPSHTSQYLCASSGGSEETQYFGPGTRLLVL.

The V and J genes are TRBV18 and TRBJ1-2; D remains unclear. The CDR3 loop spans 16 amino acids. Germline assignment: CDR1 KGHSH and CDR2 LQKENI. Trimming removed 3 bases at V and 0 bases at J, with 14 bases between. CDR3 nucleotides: TGTGCCAGCTCACCCCCCTCGGTTTTAGCTAACTATGGCTACACCTTC. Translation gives CASSPPSVLANYGYTF.

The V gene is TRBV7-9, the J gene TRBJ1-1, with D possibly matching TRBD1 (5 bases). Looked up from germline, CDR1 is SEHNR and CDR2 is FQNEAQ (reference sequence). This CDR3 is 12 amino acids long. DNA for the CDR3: TGTGCTTCGGTGGGGCAGAGGACTGAAGCTTTCTTT. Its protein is CASVGQRTEAFF.

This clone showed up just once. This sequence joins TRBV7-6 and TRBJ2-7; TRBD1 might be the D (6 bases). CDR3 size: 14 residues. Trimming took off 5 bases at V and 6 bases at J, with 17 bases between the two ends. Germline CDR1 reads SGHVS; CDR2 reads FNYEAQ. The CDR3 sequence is CASSPGTRAPEQYF. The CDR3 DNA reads TGTGCCAGCAGCCCCGGGACAAGGGCCCCCGAGCAGTACTTC.

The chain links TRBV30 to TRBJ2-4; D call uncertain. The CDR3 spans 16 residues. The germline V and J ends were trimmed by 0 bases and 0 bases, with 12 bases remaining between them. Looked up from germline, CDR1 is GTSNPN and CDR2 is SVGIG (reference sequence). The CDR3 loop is CAWSVRERLAKNIQYF. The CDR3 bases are TGTGCCTGGAGTGTACGTGAGAGGCTAGCCAAAAACATTCAGTACTTC. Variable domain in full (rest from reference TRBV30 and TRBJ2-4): SQTIHQWPATLVQPVGSPLSLECTVEGTSNPNLYWYRQAAGRGLQLLFYSVGIGQISSEVPQNLSASRPQDRQFILSSKKLLLSDSGFYLCAWSVRERLAKNIQYFGAGTRLSVL.

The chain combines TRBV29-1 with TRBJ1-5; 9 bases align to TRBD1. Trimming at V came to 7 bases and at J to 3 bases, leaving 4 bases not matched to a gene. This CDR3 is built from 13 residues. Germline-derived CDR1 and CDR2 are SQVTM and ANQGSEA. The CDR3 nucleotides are TGCAGCGGGGGACAGGGCCTCAATCAGCCCCAGCATTTT. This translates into CSGGQGLNQPQHF. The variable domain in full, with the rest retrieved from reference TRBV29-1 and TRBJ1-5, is SAVISQKPSRDICQRGTSLTIQCQVDSQVTMMFWYRQQPGQSLTLIATANQGSEATYESGFVIDKFPISRPNLTFSTLTVSNMSPEDSSIYLCSGGQGLNQPQHFGDGTRLSIL.